The rows below give T cell receptor beta chains drawn from one sample of a study of T-cell memory formation after mild COVID-19. A single record per CDR3 protein comes from TCRdb applying MiXCR to the 5' RACE reads. The sample comprises 400,000 to 500,000 distinct CDR3 sequences, about 20% of which are singletons, and about a fifth rests with the top ten. Sequenced material: PBMCs or a T cell subset sorted from them (not recorded which). Receptor source: a man younger than 35 who had mild COVID-19 (a few samples of this study predate the infection). Cell type and time point are not known. The CDR3 runs from the conserved cysteine through the conserved F or W. A D gene is named only where the DNA matches it firmly. Some rows mark clone size as missing; the rest say once, few, many or name a class of expanded clone.

>-|-|14|TRBJ2-5|TRBV5-1
TGCGCCAGCAGCTGGGAAGGACGGACAGAGACCCAGTACTTC
CASSWEGRTETQYF
>TRBD2|many|15|TRBJ2-1|TRBV7-2
TGTGCCAGCAGCACGAGCGGGGCGGTCTACAATGAGCAGTTCTTC
CASSTSGAVYNEQFF
>-|-|14|TRBJ2-5|TRBV7-2
TGTGCCAGCAGCTTCCAGGGGAGTCGAGAGACCCAGTACTTC
CASSFQGSRETQYF
>-|-|12|TRBJ1-1|TRBV5-4
TGTGCCAGCTGGCGATCGGGCACTGAAGCTTTCTTT
CASWRSGTEAFF
>TRBD2|-|17|TRBJ2-2|TRBV5-1
TGCGCCAGCAGCCAGCTGGGACTAGCGGGGAACACCGGGGAGCTGTTTTTT
CASSQLGLAGNTGELFF
>-|few|13|TRBJ2-5|TRBV4-3
TGCGCCAGCAGCCCTAAGCCAGGAGAGACCCAGTACTTC
CASSPKPGETQYF
>-|few|14|TRBJ2-2|TRBV4-2
TGTGCCAGCAGCCAAGAGGCGCTCGCCGGGGAGCTGTTTTTT
CASSQEALAGELFF
>-|-|15|TRBJ2-1|TRBV9
TGTGCCAGCAGCCCCTGGGCTGGGGGCGGGGATGAGCAGTTCTTC
CASSPWAGGGDEQFF
>-|-|9|TRBJ1-2|TRBV7-9
TGTGCCACCTCGCATGGCTACACCTTC
CATSHGYTF
>-|-|18|TRBJ2-6|TRBV7-2
TGTGCCAGCAGCTTAGTAAGGGGCACCCTCTCTGGGGCCAACGTCCTGACTTTC
CASSLVRGTLSGANVLTF
>TRBD1|-|14|TRBJ2-1|TRBV7-9
TGTGCCGCTCCGCGGGACAGGGCCAACAATGAGCAGTTCTTC
CAAPRDRANNEQFF
>-|few|13|TRBJ2-3|TRBV7-6
TGTGCCAGCAGCCTCCATCCGGGGGAAACGCAGTATTTT
CASSLHPGETQYF
>-|-|17|TRBJ1-5|TRBV4-3
TGCGCCAGCAGCCAAGAGCGGGGACTCTATAGCAATCAGCCCCAGCATTTT
CASSQERGLYSNQPQHF
>-|few|12|TRBJ1-2|TRBV7-9
TGTGCCAGCAACCTAGACGGGGACGGCTACACCTTC
CASNLDGDGYTF
>-|few|16|TRBJ2-7|TRBV20-1
TGCAGTGCTAGAGATACCCGAGGGGGATCCTCCTACGAGCAGTACTTC
CSARDTRGGSSYEQYF
>-|few|13|TRBJ1-1|TRBV2
TGTGCCAGCAGTGAACACAGGAACACTGAAGCTTTCTTT
CASSEHRNTEAFF